The TCR beta chain under discussion was sequenced for a study of T-cell reconstitution after alpha-beta-depleted transplantation in children. General study findings and limits: When one year had passed after transplant, most T-cell counts and diversity came from newly produced T cells. There were some patients whose high TCRbeta diversity at day 60 came from surviving recipient T cells and thymic progenitors. Several hundred rapidly expanded clones from non-depleted graft cells reportedly supplied alpha-beta T cells about two months post-transplant.

The library targeted TCRbeta and was prepared with unique molecular identifiers. TCRdb itself ran the PCR reads through MiXCR, one entry per CDR3 protein. The sample yields about 490,000 distinct CDR3 sequences, about 10% seen once. Ten or more counts support this clonotype. The antigen is not known. The clonotype originates from a child aged 2-15 years with inherited bone marrow failure, due to receive a stem cell transplant. The specimen comprised PBMCs, sampled before TCRalphabeta/CD19-depleted stem cell transplant.

Here the CDR3 DNA reads TGTGCCAGCAGCTCATGGGCCACTAGCGGGAGCCAAGGGAATGAGCAGTTCTTC. Protein product: CASSSWATSGSQGNEQFF. J is TRBJ2-1 and V is TRBV11-2, with 11 nucleotides matching TRBD2. The length of the CDR3 is 18 residues. Germline V gives CDR1 SGHAT, CDR2 FQNNGV. The ends lost 4 bases at V and 7 bases at J; junction bases unmatched: 15.